This T cell receptor beta chain comes out of a study of Graves' ophthalmopathy and Graves' hyperthyroidism. Whole-study context: Peripheral blood collection took place at initial diagnosis, before any treatment. Study-wide points: Prediction of ophthalmopathy progression reached around 70% sensitivity and nearly 75% specificity.

On this clonotype: Its antigen remains unknown.

About 10 ml of fresh blood yielded the PBMCs by density gradient. Amplifying from RNA transcripts, the study obtained TCR beta CDR3 regions. After a first-round RT-PCR with HTBI primers, a second-round multiplex PCR was run. Each CDR3 protein gets one entry after TCRdb re-called the multiplex PCR reads with MiXCR. The sample contains hundreds of thousands of distinct CDR3 sequences, approximately 40% of which appear only once. This CDR3 comprises 15 residues. Between the trimmed V and J ends, which lost 5 bases and 7 bases, there was a span of 15 bases. Germline V gives CDR1 SEHNR, CDR2 FQNEAQ (reference sequence).

The sample was peripheral blood. The chain has TRBV7-9 and TRBJ1-6; D is ambiguous. The origin of this receptor is an adult man with Graves' ophthalmopathy. The CDR3 nucleotides are TGTGCCAGCAGCAAGACGGAGGAGCGGAATTCACCCCTCCACTTT. This gives the protein CASSKTEERNSPLHF.